This T cell receptor beta chain appears in the sequencing data of a study of T cell changes during pregnancy in multiple sclerosis. Looked up from germline, CDR1 is LGHNA and CDR2 is YSLEER. CDR3 length: 16 amino acids. Trimming removed 1 base from V and 2 bases from J, with 13 bases in between. The method was immunoSEQ multiplex PCR; TCRdb's version includes in-frame clones alone and lacks a portion of them. Of about 45,000 clones in the sample, 91% were seen once. J is TRBJ2-3 and V is TRBV4-3; D perhaps matches TRBD2 (5 bases). The sequence derives from a female donor with multiple sclerosis, enrolled in a pregnancy study. This specimen consisted of CD8+ T cells from peripheral blood mononuclear cells, obtained in the second trimester of pregnancy. The CDR3 sequence is CASSQGGFGLTDTQYF. DNA for the CDR3: TGCGCCAGCAGCCAAGGAGGGTTCGGCCTCACAGATACGCAGTATTTT.